This T cell receptor (beta chain) was recovered during a study of T cells in Graves' hyperthyroidism and ophthalmopathy. Study at large: Peripheral blood was collected at initial diagnosis, before any treatment.

Ophthalmopathy in the patients scored at least 3 on Clinical Activity Score and at least 4 on NOSPECS grade, lasting under 3 months. RNA transcripts provided the source from which TCR beta CDR3 regions were amplified. TCR CDR3 underwent first-round RT-PCR with the HTBI primer set. TCRdb used MiXCR to reprocess the multiplex PCR reads, holding one entry per CDR3 protein. The data contain about 270,000 distinct CDR3 sequences, around 22% of them singletons. Details on this clonotype: Its cognate antigen is unknown.

The CDR3 totals 13 residues. Germline CDR1 SGHRS, CDR2 YFSETQ. Study conclusions and caveats: Most clonotypes expanded in thyroid above 0.001 were likewise present in blood. The model forecast ophthalmopathy, anticipating it by a median around 6.5 months before onset.

The specimen sequenced was blood. The rearrangement joins TRBV5-1 to TRBJ2-5; D uncertain. The assigned J gene may be wrong: the sequence end matches TRBJ2-1 better. The clonotype comes from a man aged 30-40 years with Graves' ophthalmopathy. CDR3 protein: CASSSDQEWSQFF. DNA for the CDR3: TGCGCCAGCAGCTCAGACCAAGAGTGGTCCCAGTTCTTC.